Listed below are T cell receptor beta chains from one sample, sequenced in a study of CD8 T cells in ankylosing spondylitis. TCRdb used MiXCR to reprocess the 5' RACE reads, holding one entry per CDR3 protein. This sample has 470,000 or so distinct CDR3 sequences, with around 26% found just once. What was sequenced was blood, either unsorted or a sorted T cell fraction (not recorded which). The receptors here all came from a male donor with ankylosing spondylitis. CDR3s include the opening cysteine and the closing phenylalanine or tryptophan. The D gene is left open where the match is weak. Clone size is shown for a subset of rows, as once, few, many or a class of expanded clone.

J,V,D,size,CDR3,DNA
TRBJ1-2,TRBV6-5,.,few,CASRPQGAGYTF,TGTGCCAGCAGACCTCAGGGCGCTGGCTACACCTTC
TRBJ1-4,TRBV5-1,.,few,CASSLTGEKLFF,TGCGCCAGCAGCTTGACGGGAGAAAAACTGTTTTTT
TRBJ2-3,TRBV11-2,TRBD2,few,CASTGGRLAGGTDTQYF,TGTGCCAGCACCGGGGGAAGACTAGCGGGAGGCACAGATACGCAGTATTTT
TRBJ2-3,TRBV20-1,.,.,CSASRTATSTDTQYF,TGCAGTGCTAGTAGGACGGCAACCAGCACAGATACGCAGTATTTT
TRBJ2-7,TRBV20-1,TRBD2,few,CSARDEVAGAHEQYF,TGCAGTGCTAGAGATGAGGTAGCGGGAGCCCACGAGCAGTACTTC
TRBJ1-6,TRBV15,TRBD1,.,CATSRDPTGLRPLHF,TGTGCCACCAGCAGAGACCCGACAGGGCTGAGACCCCTCCACTTT
TRBJ2-5,TRBV7-2,.,.,CASGRVLETQYF,TGTGCCAGCGGTAGGGTGTTGGAGACCCAGTACTTC
TRBJ2-1,TRBV27,TRBD2,few,CASSVFGGSSYNEQFF,TGTGCCAGCAGTGTTTTTGGCGGGAGCTCCTACAATGAGCAGTTCTTC
TRBJ2-5,TRBV12-3/TRBV12-4,TRBD2,.,CASSFQVLAGRGETQYF,TGTGCCAGCAGTTTTCAGGTTCTAGCGGGAAGAGGAGAGACCCAGTACTTC
TRBJ2-7,TRBV20-1,.,.,CSARDRMRAGASYEQYF,TGCAGTGCTAGAGATCGGATGAGAGCGGGTGCCTCCTACGAGCAGTACTTC
TRBJ1-1,TRBV3-1,.,few,CASSQTNTEAFF,TGTGCCAGCAGCCAAACGAACACTGAAGCTTTCTTT
TRBJ1-2,TRBV5-1,.,few,CASCKDPNYGYTF,TGCGCCAGCTGTAAAGACCCTAACTATGGCTACACCTTC
TRBJ1-3,TRBV12-3/TRBV12-4,.,few,CASSSRGRPSGNTIYF,TGTGCCAGCAGCTCCCGGGGGCGACCCTCTGGAAACACCATATATTTT
TRBJ2-4,TRBV5-1,TRBD1,.,CASSTGQGAFQYF,TGCGCCAGCAGCACTGGACAGGGGGCGTTTCAGTACTTC
TRBJ1-1,TRBV2,.,few,CASGSQGPNTEAFF,TGTGCCAGCGGATCACAGGGTCCGAACACTGAAGCTTTCTTT
TRBJ2-3,TRBV2,.,.,CASSVAVGTDTQYF,TGTGCCAGCAGTGTGGCCGTCGGGACAGATACGCAGTATTTT
TRBJ2-1,TRBV18,TRBD2,.,CASSPASGKDNEQFF,TGTGCCAGCTCACCGGCTAGCGGGAAAGACAATGAGCAGTTCTTC
TRBJ1-5,TRBV6-1,.,.,CASLWRGASNQPQHF,TGTGCCAGCCTATGGAGGGGCGCGAGCAATCAGCCCCAGCATTTT
TRBJ2-3,TRBV5-1,TRBD1,few,CASSSGGWTDTQYF,TGCGCCAGCAGCTCAGGGGGCTGGACAGATACGCAGTATTTT
TRBJ2-1,TRBV5-1,TRBD2,.,CASSLANLAGDFNEQFF,TGCGCCAGCAGCTTGGCCAATCTAGCGGGAGACTTTAATGAGCAGTTCTTC
TRBJ1-1,TRBV24-1,TRBD1,few,CAIQGQLNTEAFF,TGTGCCATCCAGGGACAGCTGAACACTGAAGCTTTCTTT
TRBJ2-7,TRBV5-1,.,few,CASSLARPTYEQYF,TGCGCCAGCAGCTTGGCGCGTCCGACCTACGAGCAGTACTTC
TRBJ2-2,TRBV15,TRBD2,few,CAARGGLVTGELFF,TGTGCCGCACGGGGGGGGCTGGTGACCGGGGAGCTGTTTTTT
TRBJ1-2,TRBV5-1,TRBD1,.,CASSATDRVYGYTF,TGCGCCAGCAGCGCTACGGACAGGGTTTATGGCTACACCTTC
TRBJ1-1,TRBV3-1,.,.,CASSQNQNTEAFF,TGTGCCAGCAGCCAAAACCAGAACACTGAAGCTTTCTTT